This note documents a single T cell receptor (beta chain) sequence. What it binds is not known. The data were obtained in a study of blood T cells in healthy people across ages. Whole-study findings and limits: Conclusively comparing naive with antigen-experienced cells was impossible with unsorted PBMCs.

The extraction recovered at least 5.5 micrograms of total RNA per sample. This CDR3 spans 16 amino acids. Germline CDR1 LNHDA, CDR2 SQIVND (reference sequence). Trimming removed 5 bases from V and 1 base from J; junction bases left unmatched: 7. A second PCR, run for 7 to 11 cycles, used a sample-barcoded 5' primer plus a J-beta primer mix. TCRdb itself ran the 5' RACE reads through MiXCR, one entry per CDR3 protein. The sample has over 1,500,000 distinct CDR3 sequences, about 39% seen once; the top ten hold 20% to 25%. The chain is built from TRBV19 and TRBJ1-1; 10 bases align to TRBD1. The sample comprised blood. This receptor was obtained from a human donor in good health. In nucleotides, the CDR3 is TGTGCCAGTAGTCCCCACGGGACAGGGGCGAACACTGAAGCTTTCTTT. Translating gives CASSPHGTGANTEAFF.